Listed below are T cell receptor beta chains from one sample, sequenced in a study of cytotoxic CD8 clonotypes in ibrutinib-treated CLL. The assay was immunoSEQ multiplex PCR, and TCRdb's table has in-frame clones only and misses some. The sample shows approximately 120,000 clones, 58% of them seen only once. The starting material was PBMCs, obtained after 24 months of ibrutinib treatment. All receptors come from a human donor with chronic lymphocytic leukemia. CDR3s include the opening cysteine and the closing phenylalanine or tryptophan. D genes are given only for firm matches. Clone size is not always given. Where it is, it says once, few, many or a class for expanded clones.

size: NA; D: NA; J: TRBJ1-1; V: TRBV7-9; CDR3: CASSLLQGEAFF; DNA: TGTGCCAGCAGCCTTTTACAGGGTGAAGCTTTCTTT
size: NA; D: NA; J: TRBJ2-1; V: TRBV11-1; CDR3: CASRHNNEQFF; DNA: TGTGCCAGCAGGCATAACAATGAGCAGTTCTTC
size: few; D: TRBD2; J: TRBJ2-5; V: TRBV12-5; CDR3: CASGGTSGPSQYF; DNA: TGTGCTAGTGGGGGGACTAGCGGCCCCTCCCAGTACTTC
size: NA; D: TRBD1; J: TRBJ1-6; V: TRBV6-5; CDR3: CASRVTGVNSPLHF; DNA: TGTGCCAGCAGGGTAACAGGGGTGAATTCACCCCTCCACTTT
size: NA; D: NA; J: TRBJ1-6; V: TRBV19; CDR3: CASSISQKSYNSPLHF; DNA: TGTGCCAGTAGTATAAGCCAAAAGTCCTATAATTCACCCCTCCACTTT
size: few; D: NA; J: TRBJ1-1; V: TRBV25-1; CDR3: CASSWEKGLNTEAFF; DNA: TGTGCCAGCAGCTGGGAGAAGGGACTGAACACTGAAGCTTTCTTT
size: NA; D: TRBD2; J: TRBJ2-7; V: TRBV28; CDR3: CASSLATSGGTYEQYF; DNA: TGTGCCAGCAGTTTAGCCACTAGCGGGGGGACCTACGAGCAGTACTTC
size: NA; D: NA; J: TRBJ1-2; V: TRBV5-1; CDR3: CASSLGQKNYGYTF; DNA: TGCGCCAGCAGCTTGGGCCAGAAGAACTATGGCTACACCTTC
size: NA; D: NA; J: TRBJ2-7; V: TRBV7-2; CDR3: CASSARSYEQYF; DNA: TGTGCCAGCAGCGCCCGGTCCTACGAGCAGTACTTC
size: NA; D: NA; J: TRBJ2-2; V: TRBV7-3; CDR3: CASSPGGGDTGELFF; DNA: TGTGCCAGCAGCCCAGGAGGAGGGGACACCGGGGAGCTGTTTTTT
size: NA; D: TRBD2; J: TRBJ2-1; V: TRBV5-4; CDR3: CASSSPPGGGAENEQFF; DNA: TGTGCCAGCAGCTCCCCCCCCGGCGGGGGGGCGGAAAATGAGCAGTTCTTC
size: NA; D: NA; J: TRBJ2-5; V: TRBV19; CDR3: CASSSSQGGETQYF; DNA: TGTGCCAGTAGTAGCTCACAGGGAGGAGAGACCCAGTACTTC
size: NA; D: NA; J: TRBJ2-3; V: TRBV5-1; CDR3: CASSLGQMKADTQYF; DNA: TGCGCCAGCAGCTTGGGACAGATGAAAGCAGATACGCAGTATTTT
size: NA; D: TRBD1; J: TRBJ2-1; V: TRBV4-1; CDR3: CASSPAGTGTNEQFF; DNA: TGCGCCAGCAGCCCAGCCGGGACAGGGACGAATGAGCAGTTCTTC
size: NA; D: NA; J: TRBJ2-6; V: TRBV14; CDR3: CASSQVGGDSGANVLTF; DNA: TGTGCCAGCAGCCAAGTTGGGGGAGACTCTGGGGCCAACGTCCTGACTTTC
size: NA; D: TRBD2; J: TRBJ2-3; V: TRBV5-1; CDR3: CASSSRTSGVVADTQYF; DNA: TGCGCCAGCAGCTCTCGGACTAGCGGGGTGGTGGCAGATACGCAGTATTTT
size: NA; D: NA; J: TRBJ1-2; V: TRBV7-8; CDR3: CASSPRTGVLYGYTF; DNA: TGTGCCAGCAGCCCCCGAACCGGGGTTCTCTATGGCTACACCTTC
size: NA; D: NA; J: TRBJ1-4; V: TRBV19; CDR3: CASSMERGLGEKLFF; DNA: TGTGCCAGTAGTATGGAGAGGGGGTTAGGTGAAAAACTGTTTTTT
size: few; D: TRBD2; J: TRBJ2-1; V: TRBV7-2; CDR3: CASSLVSGVVNEQFF; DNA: TGTGCCAGCAGCTTAGTTAGCGGGGTGGTCAATGAGCAGTTCTTC
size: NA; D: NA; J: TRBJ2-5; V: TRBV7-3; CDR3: CASSLFVGAAQETQYF; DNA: TGTGCCAGCAGCTTATTCGTCGGGGCCGCCCAAGAGACCCAGTACTTC
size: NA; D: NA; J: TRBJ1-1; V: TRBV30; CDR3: CAWSVQFEAFF; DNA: TGTGCCTGGAGTGTACAGTTTGAAGCTTTCTTT
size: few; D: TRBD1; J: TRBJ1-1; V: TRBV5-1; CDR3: CASSLGTGNTEAFF; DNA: TGCGCCAGCAGCCTAGGGACAGGTAACACTGAAGCTTTCTTT
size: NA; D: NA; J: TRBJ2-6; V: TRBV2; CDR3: CASSGSQLPGANVLTF; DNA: TGTGCCAGCAGTGGGTCTCAGCTACCTGGGGCCAACGTCCTGACTTTC
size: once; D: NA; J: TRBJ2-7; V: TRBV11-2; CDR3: CASSPDGFYEQYF; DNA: TGTGCCAGCAGTCCCGATGGGTTCTACGAGCAGTACTTC
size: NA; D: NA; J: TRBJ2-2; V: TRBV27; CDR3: CASSPYLSGELFF; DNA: TGTGCCAGCAGTCCCTACCTTTCCGGGGAGCTGTTTTTT
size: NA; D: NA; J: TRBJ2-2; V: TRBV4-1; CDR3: CASSQGGGGHNTGELFF; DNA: TGCGCCAGCAGCCAAGGAGGAGGGGGCCACAACACCGGGGAGCTGTTTTTT
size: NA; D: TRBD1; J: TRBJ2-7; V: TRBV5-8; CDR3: CASSTDRENDEQYF; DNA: TGTGCCAGCAGCACCGACAGGGAGAATGACGAGCAGTACTTC
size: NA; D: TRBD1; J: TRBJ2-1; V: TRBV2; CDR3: CASLGQGAVSSYNEQFF; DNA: TGTGCCAGCCTCGGACAGGGGGCGGTAAGCTCCTACAATGAGCAGTTCTTC
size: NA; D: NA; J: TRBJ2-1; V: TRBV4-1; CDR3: CASSQDRTGLNEQFF; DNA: TGCGCCAGCAGCCAAGATCGAACAGGTTTGAATGAGCAGTTCTTC